The 26 T cell receptor beta chains listed next were all sequenced from one sample in a study of shared clonotypes between healthy human individuals. Only in-frame clones appear in the TCRdb table, and some are missing; sequencing was by immunoSEQ multiplex PCR. The sample lists approximately 2.1 million clones, approximately 93% occurring once. Sequencing used naive CD4+ T cells from PBMCs. The subset here: CD45RA+ positively selected. These receptor sequences come from a man between 18 and 35 years old in good health. Some clones in this sample may be carry-over from other donors' samples.

V is TRBV28 and J is TRBJ2-7; D unclear. Germline V gene data show CDR1 as MDHEN and CDR2 as SYDVKM. This CDR3 has 12 residues. Trimming left V 5 bases short and J 7 bases short, with 12 bases between. The chain's CDR3 is CASSESLGEQYF. The CDR3 DNA reads TGTGCCAGCAGTGAATCCTTAGGGGAGCAGTACTTC.

V usage is TRBV7-9 and J usage is TRBJ2-6; D gene ambiguous. Between the trimmed V and J ends, which lost 0 bases and 0 bases, there was a span of 6 bases. This CDR3 has 16 residues. Germline-derived CDR1 and CDR2 are SEHNR and FQNEAQ (reference sequence). CDR3 loop: CASSLARSSGANVLTF. In DNA, the CDR3 is TGTGCCAGCAGCTTAGCTCGAAGCTCTGGGGCCAACGTCCTGACTTTC.

A remark on this clone: Additional DNA sequences in this sample encode the identical CDR3. V is TRBV5-1 and J is TRBJ1-2, with D unclear. CDR1 and CDR2 (germline): SGHRS, YFSETQ. The CDR3 contains 12 residues. V lost 0 bases and J lost 6, with 6 bases in between. CDR3 sequence: CASSLGTDGYTF. The DNA of the CDR3 is TGCGCCAGCAGCTTGGGGACCGATGGCTACACCTTC.

The chain links TRBV9 to TRBJ2-1, with D unclear. Germline CDR1 reads SGDLS; CDR2 reads YYNGEE. CDR3 length: 14 amino acids. V was cut by 0 bases and J by 5 bases, with 9 bases left in between. CDR3 bases: TGTGCCAGCAGCGTAGCGCCCCCAAACAATGAGCAGTTCTTC. Translated: CASSVAPPNNEQFF. Drawing the rest from reference TRBV9 and TRBJ2-1, the complete variable domain is DSGVTQTPKHLITATGQRVTLRCSPRSGDLSVYWYQQSLDQGLQFLIQYYNGEERAKGNILERFSAQQFPDLHSELNLSSLELGDSALYFCASSVAPPNNEQFFGPGTRLTVL.

The chain recombines TRBV19 with TRBJ1-5, with 8 positions matching TRBD1. CDR3 length: 17 residues. J was trimmed by 1 base and V by 3 bases; bases with no gene match: 8. CDR1 and CDR2 from the germline V gene are LNHDA and SQIVND (reference sequence). Here the CDR3 DNA reads TGTGCCAGTAGTATCAACCCAGGGGGCAGAAGCAATCAGCCCCAGCATTTT. It encodes CASSINPGGRSNQPQHF.

The chain links TRBV5-4 to TRBJ1-3; D might be TRBD1 (6 bases). The CDR3 has 16 amino acids. Deletions cut 4 bases from V and 0 bases from J, with 14 bases between. Germline assignment: CDR1 SGHNT and CDR2 YYREEE (reference sequence). The CDR3 DNA follows: TGTGCCAGCAGCCCGGACAGCTACTCCTCTGGAAACACCATATATTTT. Protein: CASSPDSYSSGNTIYF.

The J gene is TRBJ1-5, the V gene TRBV2; D might be TRBD1 (5 bases). From germline, CDR1 is SNHLY and CDR2 FYNNEI. This CDR3 spans 15 amino acids. Trimming removed 4 bases from V and 1 base from J, with 11 bases in between. The CDR3 spells CASSASRDSNQPQHF. The CDR3, as DNA: TGTGCCAGCAGTGCGTCCAGGGACAGCAATCAGCCCCAGCATTTT.

The genes are TRBV4-1 and TRBJ1-4; TRBD1 is a possible D gene (5 bases). The CDR3 is 16 residues long. V was pared by 3 bases and J by 5 bases, with 16 bases between. Germline lookup yields CDR1 MGHRA and CDR2 YSYEKL. The CDR3 sequence is CASSHPPGRRNEKLFF. CDR3 nucleotide sequence: TGCGCCAGCAGCCACCCCCCGGGACGGAGGAATGAAAAACTGTTTTTT.

The V call is TRBV30, the J call TRBJ2-1; 10 nucleotides line up with TRBD2. J lost 1 base, V lost 3 bases, and 9 bases had no gene match. The CDR3 consists of 17 residues. Germline V lookup: CDR1 GTSNPN, CDR2 SVGIG (reference sequence). DNA of the CDR3: TGTGCCTGGAGGGGAGGAGGAGCGGGAGGGTCCTACAATGAGCAGTTCTTC. Translated: CAWRGGGAGGSYNEQFF.

The chain recombines TRBV28 with TRBJ2-3, with D possibly called TRBD1 or TRBD2 (5 bases each). The germline V and J ends were trimmed by 8 bases and 2 bases, with 14 bases remaining between them. This CDR3 has 14 residues. Germline V gene sequence: CDR1 MDHEN, CDR2 SYDVKM. CDR3 amino acids: CASRGATITDTQYF. Written as DNA, the CDR3 is TGTGCCAGCCGGGGCGCGACCATCACAGATACGCAGTATTTT.

This clone was counted once. The CDR3 DNA follows: TGTGCCAGCAGCTTGACAGGGGGTGGGCAGCCCCAGCATTTT. Amino acid sequence: CASSLTGGGQPQHF. The chain is built from TRBV2 and TRBJ1-5; 9 nucleotides agree with TRBD1. This CDR3 has 14 amino acids. Germline values: CDR1 SNHLY, CDR2 FYNNEI. V lost 6 bases to trimming and J lost 7 bases; unmatched junction nucleotides: 7. Drawing the rest from reference TRBV2 and TRBJ1-5, the complete variable domain is EPEVTQTPSHQVTQMGQEVILRCVPISNHLYFYWYRQILGQKVEFLVSFYNNEISEKSEIFDDQFSVERPDGSNFTLKIRSTKLEDSAMYFCASSLTGGGQPQHFGDGTRLSIL.

The chain combines TRBV9 with TRBJ2-1; the D gene is possibly TRBD1 (6 bases). Trimming shortened V by 1 base and J by 2 bases, and 10 bases separated the two germline ends. The CDR3 is 15 residues long. Per the germline V gene, CDR1 is SGDLS and CDR2 is YYNGEE. This CDR3 is CASSVQGLTYNEQFF. DNA of the CDR3: TGTGCCAGCAGCGTACAGGGGTTAACCTACAATGAGCAGTTCTTC.

The rearrangement links TRBV5-1 to TRBJ2-1, with D perhaps TRBD1 or TRBD2 (5 bases each). The CDR3 contains 16 residues. The V and J ends lost 0 bases and 4 bases respectively, with 14 bases between them. Germline CDR1 SGHRS, CDR2 YFSETQ. The CDR3 DNA sequence: TGCGCCAGCAGCTTGGACGGGGCAGGGCGGTACAATGAGCAGTTCTTC. This translates into CASSLDGAGRYNEQFF. Full variable domain (outside the CDR3, taken from reference TRBV5-1 and TRBJ2-1): KAGVTQTPRYLIKTRGQQVTLSCSPISGHRSVSWYQQTPGQGLQFLFEYFSETQRNKGNFPGRFSGRQFSNSRSEMNVSTLELGDSALYLCASSLDGAGRYNEQFFGPGTRLTVL.

The CDR3 DNA is TGTGCAGCGCTAGTGGGGCCTACTTCCTACGAGCAGTACTTC. Translation gives CAALVGPTSYEQYF. The chain combines TRBV6-6 with TRBJ2-7, with a tentative D call TRBD1 (5 bases). The CDR3 loop spans 14 amino acids. CDR1 and CDR2 (germline): MNHNY, SVGAGI (reference sequence).

The V gene is TRBV15, the J gene TRBJ1-5; possibly TRBD1 for D (6 bases). Germline V gene lookup returns CDR1 LNHNV and CDR2 YYDKDF (reference sequence). Deletions cut 1 base from V and 6 bases from J, with 13 bases between. The CDR3 loop spans 15 amino acids. DNA for the CDR3: TGTGCCACCAGCAGAGCTAGGAGGGGGGGTCAGCCCCAGCATTTT. Protein: CATSRARRGGQPQHF.

The chain combines TRBV10-3 with TRBJ2-3; 8 nucleotides match TRBD2. The germline CDR1 and CDR2 sequences are ENHRY and SYGVKD. J lost 3 bases, V lost 2 bases, and 7 bases had no gene match. The CDR3 contains 16 residues. The CDR3 DNA reads as TGTGCCATCAGTGAGCATCAAAGCGGGAGTACAGATACGCAGTATTTT. Residues: CAISEHQSGSTDTQYF.

V and J are TRBV4-1 and TRBJ1-1, with TRBD1 matching over 8 bases. CDR1 and CDR2 (germline): MGHRA, YSYEKL. This CDR3 is 15 amino acids long. Trimming took 3 bases from V and 8 from J; bases not matched to a gene: 11. The CDR3 sequence is CASSHRGQGLMEAFF. CDR3 DNA: TGCGCCAGCAGCCACCGCGGACAGGGCCTTATGGAAGCTTTCTTT.

The J gene is TRBJ2-4, the V gene TRBV4-2; 12 nucleotides line up with TRBD2. V lost 0 bases, J lost 11 bases, and 8 bases stayed unmatched. CDR1 and CDR2 (germline): LGHNA, YNFKEQ. The CDR3 is 16 amino acids. CDR3 in DNA: TGTGCCAGCAGCCAAGACCTCCTAGCGGGAGGGCCAGTTCAGTACTTC. It encodes CASSQDLLAGGPVQYF.

The V gene is TRBV4-1, the J gene TRBJ2-2; 8 bases are a match to TRBD2. The CDR3 loop spans 18 amino acids. Germline V gene sequence: CDR1 MGHRA, CDR2 YSYEKL. Unmatched junction bases numbered 12, after V lost 1 base and J lost 5 bases. Here the CDR3 reads CASSQGLAGRGGTGELFF. Written as DNA, the CDR3 is TGCGCCAGCAGCCAAGGGCTAGCGGGCCGAGGGGGAACCGGGGAGCTGTTTTTT.

On this clone itself: Other DNA sequences in this sample translate to the same CDR3. In nucleotides, the CDR3 is TGTGCCAGCAGCCCGGTAGCGGGAACCTACAATGAGCAGTTCTTC. Its translation is CASSPVAGTYNEQFF. The chain links TRBV7-3 to TRBJ2-1, with TRBD2 matching over 8 bases. Per germline, CDR1 SGHTA and CDR2 FQGTGA. Trimming took 5 bases from V and 2 from J; bases not matched to a gene: 5. This CDR3 region has 15 residues.

This rearrangement joins TRBV10-3 to TRBJ2-5; no clear D. Germline CDR1 reads ENHRY; CDR2 reads SYGVKD. V lost 0 bases to trimming and J lost 1 base, with 9 bases between them. This CDR3 contains 15 residues. The CDR3 bases are TGTGCCATCAGTGAGTCGGGGTTTGCCCAAGAGACCCAGTACTTC. Encoded protein: CAISESGFAQETQYF.

The rearrangement uses TRBV5-6 and TRBJ2-3, with TRBD2 matching 9 bases. The CDR3 has 16 amino acids. Germline V gene lookup returns CDR1 SGHDT and CDR2 YYEEEE. The trim removed 3 bases at V and 7 bases at J, leaving 12 bases unmatched. CDR3 loop: CASSSYAREGLYTQYF. The CDR3 DNA reads TGTGCCAGCAGCTCATACGCGCGGGAGGGCCTGTATACGCAGTATTTT.

The V call is TRBV6-1, the J call TRBJ2-3; D may match TRBD1 or TRBD2 (5 bases each). Germline V lookup: CDR1 MNHNS, CDR2 SASEGT. The CDR3 contains 18 residues. Trimming stripped 4 bases from V and 1 base from J, with 21 bases between. The CDR3 DNA is TGTGCCAGCAGTGTGTGGGACGCCCGCGTTGGGGGCACAGATACGCAGTATTTT. Its translation is CASSVWDARVGGTDTQYF.

Points on this clone: The same CDR3 also results from other DNA sequences found in this sample. The chain couples TRBV6-1 to TRBJ2-7; D remains ambiguous. Between the trimmed V and J ends, which lost 3 bases and 4 bases, there was a span of 7 bases. Germline assignment: CDR1 MNHNS and CDR2 SASEGT. The CDR3 sequence is 12 residues long. For the CDR3, the DNA is TGTGCCAGCAGTGAGCTAGGTTACGAGCAGTACTTC. It codes for CASSELGYEQYF.

This chain joins TRBV29-1 and TRBJ2-7; 7 bases are shared with TRBD1. Germline loops: CDR1 SQVTM, CDR2 ANQGSEA. This CDR3 has 12 residues. The CDR3 DNA sequence: TGCAGTGTAACAGGGGTGGGCCACGAGCAGTACTTC. It specifies CSVTGVGHEQYF.

This sequence joins TRBV29-1 and TRBJ1-2; 10 positions agree with TRBD1. V shed 1 base and J 7 bases; nucleotides not matched to a gene: 6. The CDR3 covers 14 residues. The germline V gene has CDR1 SQVTM and CDR2 ANQGSEA. The DNA for the CDR3 is TGCAGCGTTGAAGGTCCTGGACAGGGGGTTGGCTACACCTTC. Protein sequence: CSVEGPGQGVGYTF.